A single sample is the source of the 2 T cell receptor beta chains below, sequenced in a study of blood T cell repertoires in COVID-19. Some clones are missing from TCRdb's copy, which holds only in-frame ones; the method was immunoSEQ multiplex PCR. The sample consists of 200,000 to 250,000 clones, approximately 78% of them appearing once. Sequenced material: peripheral blood. These receptors were taken from a woman of 80 years or more with COVID-19, enrolled during active disease.

The chain uses TRBV3-1 (or the pseudogene TRBV3-2) and TRBJ1-5; tentative D call: TRBD1 (6 bases). V gave up 1 base and J gave up 7 bases, with 11 bases separating them. Looked up from germline, CDR1 is LGHDT and CDR2 is YNNKEL (reference sequence). The CDR3 is made up of 14 amino acids. The CDR3 protein is CASSQVGAGQPQHF. Written as DNA, the CDR3 is TGTGCCAGCAGCCAAGTGGGGGCCGGCCAGCCCCAGCATTTT.

The rearrangement uses TRBV5-5 and TRBJ1-5; D possibly corresponds to TRBD1 (5 bases). The germline CDR1 and CDR2 sequences are SGHKS and YYEKEE (reference sequence). Trimming removed 2 bases at V and 9 bases at J, with 18 bases between. The CDR3 covers 15 residues. The CDR3 region has the DNA TGTGCCAGCAGCTTAGACAGCCGGCCCCTCACGCCCCAGCATTTT. The encoded protein is CASSLDSRPLTPQHF.